These 13 T cell receptor beta chains share one sample of origin, sequenced in a study of T cells after somatic rescue of genetic block. TCRdb keeps only in-frame clones here, not all; method: immunoSEQ multiplex PCR. The sample gives about 120,000 clones, about 90% of which show up once; about 1.5% is in the top ten. The specimen sequenced was peripheral blood mononuclear cells (PBMCs). The receptors derive from a woman aged 18-29 years.

This clone was recorded only once. V usage is TRBV4-2 and J usage is TRBJ2-1; 10 bases fit TRBD2. Trimming cost V 4 bases and J 5 bases; bases outside gene matches: 11. The CDR3 is 17 amino acids. The germline V gene has CDR1 LGHNA and CDR2 YNFKEQ. CDR3: CASSLQEVAGGNNEQFF. DNA for the CDR3: TGTGCCAGCAGCCTCCAAGAGGTAGCGGGGGGAAACAATGAGCAGTTCTTC.

The chain is built from TRBV7-8 and TRBJ2-3, with D tentatively TRBD1 (7 bases). CDR1 SGHVS and CDR2 FQNEAQ come from the germline V gene. The CDR3 is made up of 16 amino acids. Between the trimmed V and J ends, which lost 5 bases and 4 bases, there was a span of 19 bases. The CDR3 here is CASSVDREVGPDTQYF. As DNA, the CDR3 is TGTGCCAGCAGCGTCGACAGGGAGGTGGGCCCAGATACGCAGTATTTT.

The chain uses TRBV7-6 and TRBJ2-7, with D perhaps given as TRBD1 or TRBD2 (5 bases each). The CDR3 sequence is 13 residues long. V lost 4 bases and J lost 6, with 13 bases in between. The germline V gene encodes CDR1 SGHVS and CDR2 FNYEAQ. The CDR3 nucleotides are TGTGCCAGCAGCTATCAAGAGGGGTCCGAGCAGTACTTC. This codes for CASSYQEGSEQYF.

The CDR3 spells CASSVKGDSYNEQFF. DNA of the CDR3: TGTGCCAGCAGCGTTAAGGGGGACTCCTACAATGAGCAGTTCTTC. The V call is TRBV9, the J call TRBJ2-1; tentatively, D is TRBD1 (6 bases). Per the germline V gene, CDR1 is SGDLS and CDR2 is YYNGEE. The CDR3 is 15 residues long. With 2 bases removed from V and 0 bases from J, the gap between germline ends came to 9 bases.

The genes are TRBV9 and TRBJ1-5; D remains ambiguous. V lost 0 bases and J 9 bases, leaving 10 bases between the germline ends. Germline values: CDR1 SGDLS, CDR2 YYNGEE. The CDR3 is 13 amino acids. The CDR3 nucleotides read TGTGCCAGCAGCGTAGGGGAATTTGGGCCCCAGCATTTT. It translates to CASSVGEFGPQHF.

The chain is built from TRBV5-1 and TRBJ2-3; TRBD2 might be the D (6 bases). Germline CDR1 reads SGHRS; CDR2 reads YFSETQ. V lost 1 base to trimming and J lost 1 base, with 10 bases between them. The CDR3 loop spans 15 amino acids. CDR3 residues: CASSLIQRGTDTQYF. CDR3 nucleotide sequence: TGCGCCAGCAGCTTGATCCAGCGGGGCACAGATACGCAGTATTTT.

The chain uses TRBV4-1 and TRBJ1-6; 8 bases fit TRBD1. This CDR3 is 14 amino acids long. J was trimmed by 7 bases and V by 4 bases; bases with no gene match: 3. CDR1 MGHRA and CDR2 YSYEKL come from the germline V gene. The chain's CDR3 is CASSLQGANSPLHF. CDR3 nucleotides: TGCGCCAGCAGCCTTCAGGGGGCCAATTCACCCCTCCACTTT.

The chain uses TRBV25-1 and TRBJ2-3, with 7 bases identical to TRBD1. Germline CDR1 and CDR2: MGHDK and SYGVNS. J lost 6 bases, V lost 1 base, and 4 bases had no gene match. This CDR3 comprises 14 residues. The CDR3 spells CASSESRGHDTQYF. In DNA, the CDR3 is TGTGCCAGCAGTGAATCAAGGGGGCACGATACGCAGTATTTT.

A single count supports this clone. This chain links TRBV19 with TRBJ2-7; D unclear. The V end lost 3 bases, the J end lost 5 bases, and 14 bases lay between the germline ends. CDR3 length: 14 amino acids. Germline loops: CDR1 LNHDA, CDR2 SQIVND (reference sequence). Written as DNA, the CDR3 is TGTGCCAGTAGTATCGGTGGAGCGAGGAACGAGCAGTACTTC. Amino acid sequence: CASSIGGARNEQYF.

The chain has TRBV6-4 and TRBJ2-2; no clear D. Trimming pared 4 bases from V and 2 bases from J, leaving 8 bases between. This CDR3 region has 14 residues. Germline V gene data show CDR1 as MRHNA and CDR2 as SNTAGT. This CDR3 reads CASSVQVNTGELFF. The CDR3 nucleotides read TGTGCCAGCAGTGTTCAGGTTAACACCGGGGAGCTGTTTTTT.

This chain uses TRBV19 with TRBJ1-2; D is uncertain. With 6 bases removed from V and 5 bases from J, the gap between germline ends came to 7 bases. This CDR3 has 11 amino acids. CDR1 and CDR2 from the germline V gene are LNHDA and SQIVND (reference sequence). In nucleotides, the CDR3 is TGTGCCAGTAGAACGTGGTATGGCTACACCTTC. Translation gives CASRTWYGYTF.

This clone was recorded once. This rearrangement joins TRBV9 to TRBJ1-5; D call uncertain. The CDR3 sequence is 15 residues long. Trimming shortened V by 0 bases and J by 2 bases, and 9 bases separated the two germline ends. Germline V gene sequence: CDR1 SGDLS, CDR2 YYNGEE. The CDR3 here is CASSVGQTGNQPQHF. DNA for the CDR3: TGTGCCAGCAGCGTAGGACAAACAGGCAATCAGCCCCAGCATTTT.

V is TRBV7-9 and J is TRBJ2-7; TRBD2 aligns across 12 bases. J lost 1 base, V lost 5 bases, and 0 bases had no gene match. The V gene's germline CDR1 is SEHNR and CDR2 FQNEAQ (reference sequence). The CDR3 is made up of 14 amino acids. In nucleotides, the CDR3 is TGTGCCAGCAGCACTAGCGGGGGGTCCTACGAGCAGTACTTC. It yields the protein CASSTSGGSYEQYF.